The next 28 T cell receptor beta chains were all read from a single sample in a study of blood T cell repertoires in COVID-19. Data came from immunoSEQ multiplex PCR; TCRdb stores just in-frame clones and leaves some out. This table holds 250,000 to 300,000 clones, 85% found once. The sample comprised peripheral blood. The source is a man aged 50 or older with active or convalescent COVID-19.

This chain links TRBV14 with TRBJ1-2, with 10 bases fitting TRBD1. V lost 0 bases, J lost 8 bases, and 9 bases stayed unmatched. Germline V gene lookup returns CDR1 SGHDN and CDR2 FVKESK. This CDR3 region has 16 residues. The CDR3: CASSQEDPGTGDGYTF. CDR3 coding DNA: TGTGCCAGCAGCCAAGAGGACCCCGGGACAGGGGACGGCTACACCTTC. Combining the CDR3 with reference TRBV14 and TRBJ1-2 gives the whole variable domain EAGVTQFPSHSVIEKGQTVTLRCDPISGHDNLYWYRRVMGKEIKFLLHFVKESKQDESGMPNNRFLAERTGGTYSTLKVQPAELEDSGVYFCASSQEDPGTGDGYTFGSGTRLTVV.

The genes are TRBV28 and TRBJ1-2, with D possibly being TRBD1 (5 bases). The ends were cut back, 6 bases at V and 7 bases at J, with 15 bases in the middle. From germline, CDR1 is MDHEN and CDR2 SYDVKM. CDR3 length: 13 residues. CDR3 DNA sequence: TGTGCCAGCAGCCGACTCACAGGAATTGGCTACACCTTC. Protein: CASSRLTGIGYTF.

This clone was detected a few times. The chain couples TRBV6-5 to TRBJ1-2, with D uncertain. The CDR3 runs to 13 residues. The germline V gene encodes CDR1 MNHEY and CDR2 SVGAGI. V was trimmed by 4 bases and J by 14 bases, leaving 20 bases between them. The CDR3: CASSSRADYRWTF. The CDR3 region has the DNA TGTGCCAGCAGTTCGAGGGCCGACTACCGATGGACCTTC.

This chain uses TRBV10-3 with TRBJ1-3; tentative D call: TRBD1 (5 bases). CDR3 length: 14 residues. Germline-derived CDR1 and CDR2 are ENHRY and SYGVKD. V gave up 3 bases and J gave up 0 bases, with 6 bases separating them. The CDR3 nucleotides are TGTGCCATCAGTGACAGGGACTCTGGAAACACCATATATTTT. It translates to CAISDRDSGNTIYF.

The V gene is TRBV6-2 or TRBV6-3, the J gene TRBJ2-3; tentatively, D is TRBD2 (6 bases). The CDR3 runs 13 residues. Trimming took 2 bases from V and 9 from J, leaving 12 bases between them. Germline V gene lookup returns CDR1 MNHEY and CDR2 SVGEGT. In DNA, the CDR3 is TGTGCCAGCAGTTACCGGCGGGACGGAACGCAGTATTTT. Protein product: CASSYRRDGTQYF.

CDR3 amino acids: CASSYRGISNQPQHF. For the CDR3, the DNA is TGTGCCAGCAGCTACAGGGGGATCAGCAATCAGCCCCAGCATTTT. The chain couples TRBV5-6 to TRBJ1-5; TRBD1 matches 8 bases. V was clipped by 3 bases and J by 1 base; unmatched bases: 3. The length of the CDR3 is 15 residues. Germline CDR1 is SGHDT and CDR2 is YYEEEE.

The rearrangement uses TRBV20-1 and TRBJ2-1; D may be TRBD1 (6 bases). Looked up from germline, CDR1 is DFQATT and CDR2 is SNEGSKA (reference sequence). V lost 3 bases and J lost 6, with 12 bases in between. The CDR3 runs to 13 residues. The CDR3 loop is CSASWDKGNEQFF. In DNA form, the CDR3 reads TGCAGTGCTAGTTGGGACAAAGGCAATGAGCAGTTCTTC.

This clone was detected only once. V gene TRBV7-8 combines with J gene TRBJ2-1; 9 bases align to TRBD2. J lost 5 bases, V lost 4 bases, and 9 bases had no gene match. The CDR3 sequence is 16 residues long. Looked up from germline, CDR1 is SGHVS and CDR2 is FQNEAQ. CDR3 in amino acids: CASSSVSGSGDNEQFF. As DNA, the CDR3 is TGTGCCAGCAGCTCCGTTAGCGGGAGTGGTGACAATGAGCAGTTCTTC. Full variable domain (missing parts from reference TRBV7-8 and TRBJ2-1): GAGVSQSPRYKVAKRGQDVALRCDPISGHVSLFWYQQALGQGPEFLTYFQNEAQLDKSGLPSDRFFAERPEGSVSTLKIQRTQQEDSAVYLCASSSVSGSGDNEQFFGPGTRLTVL.

V and J are TRBV9 and TRBJ2-3; possibly TRBD2 for D (6 bases). CDR3 length: 15 residues. Trimming pared 4 bases from V and 2 bases from J, leaving 14 bases between. Germline V gene lookup returns CDR1 SGDLS and CDR2 YYNGEE. The CDR3 DNA is TGTGCCAGCAGCTTCGGGACTCTTAACACAGATACGCAGTATTTT. Residues: CASSFGTLNTDTQYF.

CDR3 DNA: TGTGCCAGCAGCTTCGGACAACAGCCCCTCGGGGCCAACGTCCTGACTTTC. Its translation is CASSFGQQPLGANVLTF. J is TRBJ2-6 and V is TRBV7-3; D perhaps matches TRBD1 (5 bases). CDR3 length: 17 residues. The V and J ends lost 3 bases and 4 bases respectively, with 16 bases between them. CDR1 and CDR2 from the germline V gene are SGHTA and FQGTGA.

The V call is TRBV5-1, the J call TRBJ1-3; maybe TRBD1 (6 bases). This CDR3 has 16 residues. Trimming pared 2 bases from V and 1 base from J, leaving 13 bases between. The germline V gene has CDR1 SGHRS and CDR2 YFSETQ. CDR3 nucleotide sequence: TGCGCCAGCAGCTTCTACGCAGGGGTATCTGGAAACACCATATATTTT. This codes for CASSFYAGVSGNTIYF.

DNA of the CDR3: TGTGCCAGCAGCCCCCAGCCCGGGACTAGCAACAATGAGCAGTTCTTC. Translated: CASSPQPGTSNNEQFF. The chain uses TRBV7-3 and TRBJ2-1, with 9 bases that match TRBD2. The junction had 10 bases not matched to a gene; V was cut back by 5 bases and J by 5 bases. CDR1 and CDR2 (germline): SGHTA, FQGTGA. The CDR3 has 16 residues.

V and J are TRBV19 and TRBJ1-5; weak D call: TRBD1 (6 bases). The length of the CDR3 is 14 residues. Germline V gene data show CDR1 as LNHDA and CDR2 as SQIVND (reference sequence). The ends were cut back, 7 bases at V and 4 bases at J, with 14 bases in the middle. The CDR3 coding sequence is TGTGCCAGTACCCAAGGGGGGGAAAATCAGCCCCAGCATTTT. Amino acid sequence: CASTQGGENQPQHF.

The CDR3, as DNA: TGTGCCAGCTCTCCGGACAGCTACCAAGAGACCCAGTACTTC. Its protein is CASSPDSYQETQYF. The chain recombines TRBV18 with TRBJ2-5, with D possibly being TRBD1 (6 bases). The CDR3 covers 14 residues. V was cut by 6 bases and J by 0 bases, with 11 bases left in between. Germline CDR1 reads KGHSH; CDR2 reads LQKENI.

The chain uses TRBV7-9 and TRBJ1-1; D is unresolved. The germline gives CDR1 SEHNR, CDR2 FQNEAQ (reference sequence). The ends were cut back, 8 bases at V and 4 bases at J, with 14 bases in the middle. The CDR3 has 13 residues. The CDR3 bases are TGTGCCAGCGTGCTGGATCAGGTCACTGAAGCTTTCTTT. Its protein is CASVLDQVTEAFF.

This chain joins TRBV4-1 and TRBJ2-1; possible D gene TRBD2, 6 bases. Trimming stripped 4 bases from V and 8 bases from J, with 21 bases between. This CDR3 region has 16 residues. Germline V CDR1 and CDR2: MGHRA, YSYEKL. CDR3 bases: TGCGCCAGCAGCCCCTCGGCGGGACGGCTTTGGGATGAGCAGTTCTTC. Its translation: CASSPSAGRLWDEQFF.

This chain uses TRBV3-1 (or the pseudogene TRBV3-2) with TRBJ1-2; D is ambiguous. There are 13 residues in the CDR3. With 4 bases removed from V and 2 bases from J, the gap between germline ends came to 8 bases. CDR1 and CDR2 from the germline V gene are LGHDT and YNNKEL (reference sequence). Here the CDR3 DNA reads TGTGCCAGCAGCCCGCCCGGGAACTATGGCTACACCTTC. Translated: CASSPPGNYGYTF.

The chain employs TRBV5-4 and TRBJ2-5; 9 bases are a match to TRBD1. With V trimmed by 3 bases and J by 5 bases, 5 bases remained unmatched. CDR1 and CDR2 (germline): SGHNT, YYREEE (reference sequence). The CDR3 is 14 amino acids. The CDR3, as DNA: TGTGCCAGCAGCTCTCACAGGGGGCGGGAGACCCAGTACTTC. Protein product: CASSSHRGRETQYF.

This clone was seen once. This sequence joins TRBV21-1 and TRBJ2-3; the table's D call TRBD1 went unverified against the DNA. TRBV21-1 is marked as a pseudogene. The CDR3 loop spans 16 amino acids. CDR3 nucleotides: TGTGCCAGCAGCCCGCCGAGACAGCCAAGCACAGATACGCAGTATTTT. Its protein product is CASSPPRQPSTDTQYF.

This chain links TRBV11-1 with TRBJ2-7; TRBD1 aligns across 10 bases. Germline CDR1 and CDR2: SGHAT and FQDESV (reference sequence). This CDR3 contains 14 residues. After removal of 6 bases from V and 6 bases from J, the junction contained 8 bases not matched to a gene. The CDR3 coding sequence is TGTGCCAGCAGTTCAACGGGACAGGGGACCGAGCAGTACTTC. Its protein is CASSSTGQGTEQYF.

V is TRBV28 and J is TRBJ1-5; 7 bases align to TRBD1. CDR1 MDHEN and CDR2 SYDVKM come from the germline V gene. Trimming at V came to 6 bases and at J to 4 bases, leaving 9 bases not matched to a gene. The CDR3 has 15 residues. CDR3 coding DNA: TGTGCCAGCAGATTGCCAGGGGGAGGAAATCAGCCCCAGCATTTT. It translates to CASRLPGGGNQPQHF.

The chain recombines TRBV28 with TRBJ2-7; 9 bases align to TRBD2. With V trimmed by 4 bases and J by 4 bases, 5 bases remained unmatched. Germline lookup yields CDR1 MDHEN and CDR2 SYDVKM. This CDR3 is built from 14 residues. The CDR3 here is CASSSRTSEYEQYF. The CDR3 region has the DNA TGTGCCAGCAGTTCCCGGACTAGCGAATACGAGCAGTACTTC.

The chain joins TRBV29-1 to TRBJ2-3, with 13 nucleotides matching TRBD2. J gave up 4 bases and V 7 bases, and 5 bases lay outside the gene matches. Germline V lookup: CDR1 SQVTM, CDR2 ANQGSEA. This CDR3 is 14 amino acids long. Here the CDR3 reads CSARTSGSSDTQYF. In DNA, the CDR3 is TGCAGCGCCAGGACTAGCGGGAGTTCAGATACGCAGTATTTT.

V and J are TRBV18 and TRBJ2-7; 8 nucleotides agree with TRBD1. Unmatched junction bases numbered 6, after V lost 4 bases and J lost 7 bases. This CDR3 region has 13 residues. CDR1 and CDR2 from the germline V gene are KGHSH and LQKENI. The CDR3 loop reads CASSLDRVGEQYF. The CDR3 DNA follows: TGTGCCAGCTCACTGGACAGGGTGGGAGAGCAGTACTTC.

The rearrangement links TRBV4-1 to TRBJ2-1; 9 nucleotides match TRBD2. Germline assignment: CDR1 MGHRA and CDR2 YSYEKL. V shed 0 bases and J 12 bases; nucleotides not matched to a gene: 9. The CDR3 sequence is 15 residues long. The CDR3 DNA is TGCGCCAGCAGCCAAGACGGGACTAGCATTAAGGGGCAGTTCTTC. This sequence encodes CASSQDGTSIKGQFF.

The chain carries TRBV21-1 and TRBJ1-1; the table gives TRBD1 as D, unverified against the DNA. TRBV21-1 is given as a pseudogene. The CDR3 is 12 amino acids. The CDR3 DNA reads as TGTGCCAGCACCCACAGGAACACTGAAGCTTTCTTT. It specifies CASTHRNTEAFF.

As DNA, the CDR3 is TGTGCCACCAGTTACCGGGTATCGAGCCTTAATGAGCAGTTCTTC. Protein: CATSYRVSSLNEQFF. V usage is TRBV15 and J usage is TRBJ2-1; no definite D call. The CDR3 runs to 15 residues. The germline gives CDR1 LNHNV, CDR2 YYDKDF (reference sequence). V was clipped by 6 bases and J by 7 bases, with 19 bases between them.

This clone was seen once. The rearrangement uses TRBV25-1 and TRBJ2-7; D remains ambiguous. V lost 6 bases and J 2 bases, leaving 8 bases between the germline ends. The germline gives CDR1 MGHDK, CDR2 SYGVNS. The CDR3 contains 12 residues. The CDR3 spells CASSKETYEQYF. The CDR3 DNA reads as TGTGCCAGCAGCAAGGAGACCTACGAGCAGTACTTC.